The 31 T cell receptor beta chains presented below share a single source sample, sequenced in a study of blood T cell repertoires in COVID-19. Only in-frame clones appear in the TCRdb table, and some are missing; sequencing was by immunoSEQ multiplex PCR. The sample carries approximately 160,000 clones, around 80% recorded once. The material sequenced was peripheral blood. Receptors were obtained from a woman older than 75 with active or convalescent COVID-19.

This sequence joins TRBV4-3 and TRBJ1-2, with D perhaps TRBD1 (6 bases). The CDR3 has 15 residues. V lost 4 bases, J lost 5 bases, and 17 bases lay in between. CDR1 is LGHNA, CDR2 YSLEER, per germline. CDR3 protein: CASSLSSGTPYGYTF. The CDR3 nucleotides are TGCGCCAGCAGCCTCTCTTCCGGGACACCTTATGGCTACACCTTC.

V gene TRBV6-2 or TRBV6-3 combines with J gene TRBJ2-1; 13 bases fit TRBD2. V gave up 5 bases and J gave up 8 bases; unmatched junction bases: 3. Germline lookup yields CDR1 MNHEY and CDR2 SVGEGT. This CDR3 comprises 14 residues. CDR3: CASSTSGGADEQFF. The DNA of the CDR3 is TGTGCCAGCAGTACTAGCGGGGGGGCGGATGAGCAGTTCTTC.

The chain has TRBV19 and TRBJ2-7; D is possibly TRBD1 (6 bases). The V end was cut by 3 bases, the J end by 5 bases, with 14 bases between. The CDR3 extends over 14 amino acids. Germline V gives CDR1 LNHDA, CDR2 SQIVND (reference sequence). The CDR3 here is CASSIRGRDNEQYF. CDR3 nucleotide sequence: TGTGCCAGTAGTATCAGGGGCAGGGACAACGAGCAGTACTTC.

This chain uses TRBV10-3 with TRBJ1-6; maybe TRBD1 (5 bases). Germline CDR1 is ENHRY and CDR2 is SYGVKD. V lost 2 bases and J 7 bases, leaving 21 bases between the germline ends. The CDR3 consists of 18 residues. The DNA for the CDR3 is TGTGCCATCAGTGAGGTCCAGGGCCAGGCTTGGGTAAATTCACCCCTCCACTTT. Translation: CAISEVQGQAWVNSPLHF.

The rearrangement joins TRBV3-1 (or the pseudogene TRBV3-2) to TRBJ1-3; 10 bases agree with TRBD1. The CDR3 spans 17 residues. With V trimmed by 0 bases and J by 1 base, 3 bases remained unmatched. CDR1 is LGHDT and CDR2 is YNNKEL in the germline V gene (reference sequence). CDR3 in DNA: TGTGCCAGCAGCCAAGAGTGGACAGGGGGTTCTGGAAACACCATATATTTT. Protein: CASSQEWTGGSGNTIYF.

This sequence joins TRBV7-9 and TRBJ1-6; 7 bases agree with TRBD1. Germline assignment: CDR1 SEHNR and CDR2 FQNEAQ (reference sequence). This CDR3 region has 15 residues. J lost 7 bases, V lost 3 bases, and 6 bases had no gene match. The CDR3: CASSFDRVENSPLHF. CDR3 sequence (DNA): TGTGCCAGCAGCTTCGACAGGGTAGAGAATTCACCCCTCCACTTT.

The rearrangement uses TRBV6-4 and TRBJ1-1; D might be TRBD1 (6 bases). CDR1 and CDR2 from the germline V gene are MRHNA and SNTAGT. The length of the CDR3 is 17 residues. V was cut by 4 bases and J by 1 base, with 19 bases left in between. The CDR3 region has the DNA TGTGCCAGCAGTGCCCGCACAGGGCCAATACCGAACACTGAAGCTTTCTTT. Its translation is CASSARTGPIPNTEAFF.

V gene TRBV5-6 combines with J gene TRBJ1-4; the D is unclear. Germline V gives CDR1 SGHDT, CDR2 YYEEEE. Trimming took off 0 bases at V and 4 bases at J, with 7 bases between the two ends. The CDR3 has 14 amino acids. The CDR3 DNA follows: TGTGCCAGCAGCTTGGGTCCCAGTAATGAAAAACTGTTTTTT. Amino acid sequence: CASSLGPSNEKLFF.

The V and J genes are TRBV10-3 and TRBJ2-3; D perhaps matches TRBD2 (7 bases). CDR1 is ENHRY, CDR2 SYGVKD, per germline. The V gene lost 2 bases and the J gene lost 3 bases, with 15 bases spanning the gap. The CDR3 is 16 amino acids. The CDR3, as DNA: TGTGCCATCAGTGAGAGTAAGGGGGGGGTAACAGATACGCAGTATTTT. Residues: CAISESKGGVTDTQYF.

In its sample, this clone was seen once. The genes are TRBV6-2 or TRBV6-3 and TRBJ2-2; 8 nucleotides agree with TRBD1. Trimming took 6 bases from V and 10 from J; bases not matched to a gene: 16. CDR1 MNHEY and CDR2 SVGEGT come from the germline V gene. This CDR3 has 16 residues. CDR3: CASSPGQGRIGEELFF. The CDR3 DNA reads TGTGCCAGCAGCCCTGGACAGGGAAGGATTGGTGAGGAGCTGTTTTTT.

This rearrangement joins TRBV7-2 to TRBJ1-1; the D gene is possibly TRBD1 (6 bases). The CDR3 loop spans 15 amino acids. V dropped 5 bases and J dropped 5 bases, with 18 bases sitting between them. CDR1 is SGHTA, CDR2 FQGNSA, per germline. The CDR3, as DNA: TGTGCCAGCAGCCAAACACAGGGAATCGCAACTGAAGCTTTCTTT. It codes for CASSQTQGIATEAFF.

The gene calls are TRBV7-8 and TRBJ1-1; D is uncertain. In germline, CDR1 is SGHVS, CDR2 FQNEAQ. Trimming left V 1 base short and J 5 bases short, with 11 bases between. The CDR3 length is 14 residues. The CDR3 region has the DNA TGTGCCAGCAGCTTAGTGAGGACGGGAACTGAAGCTTTCTTT. Amino acids: CASSLVRTGTEAFF.

This chain joins TRBV5-4 and TRBJ2-7, with TRBD1 identical over 12 bases. With 3 bases clipped from V and 6 bases from J, the junction kept 7 bases outside the gene matches. CDR1 is SGHNT, CDR2 YYREEE, per germline (reference sequence). The CDR3 consists of 15 residues. The CDR3: CASSSTGTGGIEQYF. The CDR3 bases are TGTGCCAGCAGCTCCACCGGGACAGGGGGCATCGAGCAGTACTTC.

The V call is TRBV11-3, the J call TRBJ1-1, with D hard to call. The CDR3 loop spans 13 amino acids. V dropped 5 bases and J dropped 10 bases, with 17 bases sitting between them. CDR1 is SGHNT and CDR2 is YENEEA in the germline V gene. DNA of the CDR3: TGTGCCAGCAGCCCCAGCCGTAGCTCCGGAGCTTTCTTT. This sequence encodes CASSPSRSSGAFF.

V usage is TRBV19 and J usage is TRBJ1-3; D is ambiguous. This CDR3 region has 14 residues. Trimming left V 3 bases short and J 1 base short, with 7 bases between. Germline CDR1 and CDR2: LNHDA and SQIVND (reference sequence). The CDR3 region has the DNA TGTGCCAGTAGTATGGTGACTTCTGGAAACACCATATATTTT. Translated: CASSMVTSGNTIYF. Using reference TRBV19 and TRBJ1-3 for the parts outside the CDR3, the full variable domain is DGGITQSPKYLFRKEGQNVTLSCEQNLNHDAMYWYRQDPGQGLRLIYYSQIVNDFQKGDIAEGYSVSREKKESFPLTVTSAQKNPTAFYLCASSMVTSGNTIYFGEGSWLTVV.

Here the CDR3 DNA reads TGTGCCAGCTCACCGAGGGTGACAGGGGACAATCAGCCCCAGCATTTT. Its translation: CASSPRVTGDNQPQHF. This chain uses TRBV18 with TRBJ1-5, with 8 bases aligning to TRBD1. The junction had 7 bases not matched to a gene; V was cut back by 3 bases and J by 3 bases. The CDR3 is made up of 16 amino acids. Germline V gene sequence: CDR1 KGHSH, CDR2 LQKENI.

This sequence joins TRBV27 and TRBJ1-4; 8 bases line up with TRBD1. The CDR3 is 14 amino acids. The V gene end was trimmed by 6 bases and the J gene end by 8 bases; junction bases not matched to a gene: 8. The germline V gene has CDR1 MNHEY and CDR2 SMNVEV (reference sequence). The CDR3 loop is CASSSGGGREKLFF. CDR3 sequence (DNA): TGTGCCAGCAGCTCAGGGGGCGGGCGAGAAAAACTGTTTTTT.

The J gene is TRBJ1-4, the V gene TRBV6-5; D gene ambiguous. The V gene's germline CDR1 is MNHEY and CDR2 SVGAGI. This CDR3 region has 14 residues. Trimming cost V 3 bases and J 0 bases, with 5 bases left between them. CDR3 sequence (DNA): TGTGCCAGCAGTTATTTATCAACTAATGAAAAACTGTTTTTT. Amino acid sequence: CASSYLSTNEKLFF.

The chain employs TRBV6-2 or TRBV6-3 and TRBJ2-1, with a weak D call TRBD2 (5 bases). This CDR3 is 12 amino acids long. Trimming cost V 6 bases and J 10 bases, with 13 bases left between them. Germline loops: CDR1 MNHEY, CDR2 SVGEGT. The CDR3 DNA reads TGTGCCAGCAGCGAGGGTTTCGGGGAGCAGTTCTTC. Protein: CASSEGFGEQFF.

The chain's CDR3 is CASSRDRNTGELFF. CDR3 nucleotide sequence: TGTGCCAGCTCCAGGGATCGGAACACCGGGGAGCTGTTTTTT. The chain has TRBV6-5 and TRBJ2-2; D is perhaps TRBD1 (5 bases). Germline V lookup: CDR1 MNHEY, CDR2 SVGAGI. The CDR3 length is 14 residues. Trimming pared 8 bases from V and 1 base from J, leaving 11 bases between.

This clone was counted once. The chain combines TRBV2 with TRBJ1-2; D ambiguous. V was pared by 6 bases and J by 4 bases, with 18 bases between. Germline CDR1 and CDR2: SNHLY and FYNNEI. CDR3 length: 15 amino acids. The chain's CDR3 is CASSGREGKSYGYTF. The CDR3 DNA is TGTGCCAGCAGCGGGCGGGAAGGGAAGAGCTATGGCTACACCTTC.

The table lists this clone with a few counts. The rearrangement links TRBV4-2 to TRBJ2-7, with 8 bases that match TRBD2. Germline V gene sequence: CDR1 LGHNA, CDR2 YNFKEQ. Trimming cost V 3 bases and J 0 bases; bases outside gene matches: 7. The length of the CDR3 is 16 residues. CDR3 in amino acids: CASSHVSGDSSYEQYF. The CDR3 coding sequence is TGTGCCAGCAGCCATGTTAGCGGGGATAGCTCCTACGAGCAGTACTTC.

The sample holds one count of this clone. The V and J genes are TRBV19 and TRBJ1-4; TRBD1 might be the D (6 bases). Germline CDR1 and CDR2: LNHDA and SQIVND (reference sequence). This CDR3 spans 20 amino acids. Between the trimmed V and J ends, which lost 6 bases and 3 bases, there was a span of 29 bases. CDR3 region: CASRLTATGNLPGPNEKLFF. The CDR3 DNA sequence: TGTGCCAGTAGACTCACCGCCACAGGGAACTTACCCGGGCCTAATGAAAAACTGTTTTTT.

The chain joins TRBV10-3 to TRBJ2-2; 10 nucleotides line up with TRBD2. The CDR3 runs to 14 residues. V was clipped by 10 bases and J by 4 bases; unmatched bases: 6. Germline V gene sequence: CDR1 ENHRY, CDR2 SYGVKD. CDR3 residues: CATTSGGATGELFF. The CDR3 DNA reads TGTGCCACCACAAGCGGGGGGGCCACCGGGGAGCTGTTTTTT.

The gene calls are TRBV25-1 and TRBJ1-1, with D hard to call. Germline V gene data show CDR1 as MGHDK and CDR2 as SYGVNS. V shed 3 bases and J shed 1 base, with 12 bases lying between them. This CDR3 is 15 amino acids long. Written as DNA, the CDR3 is TGTGCCAGCAGTGAGGCCCCAGGAGGGAACACTGAAGCTTTCTTT. Its translation is CASSEAPGGNTEAFF.

The V and J genes are TRBV18 and TRBJ1-5; possibly TRBD1 for D (5 bases). Germline CDR1 KGHSH, CDR2 LQKENI. This CDR3 contains 13 residues. The V end lost 3 bases, the J end lost 5 bases, and 8 bases lay between the germline ends. CDR3 bases: TGTGCCAGCTCACCCAGGGAGGATCAGCCCCAGCATTTT. Its translation: CASSPREDQPQHF.

As regards this clone: One junction end disagrees with the germline gene, perhaps due to a read error. The chain couples TRBV5-8 to TRBJ2-3, with TRBD1 identical over 7 bases. The germline V gene has CDR1 SGHTS and CDR2 YDEGEE. This CDR3 has 15 amino acids. The chain's CDR3 is CASTLGQFSTDTQYF. As DNA, the CDR3 is TGTGCCAGCACCTTGGGACAGTTTAGCACAGATACGCAGTATTTT.

The V and J genes are TRBV12-3 or TRBV12-4 and TRBJ1-5, with D hard to call. The CDR3 has 12 residues. V lost 2 bases, J lost 9 bases, and 8 bases lay in between. CDR3: CASSLPTGPQHF. As DNA, the CDR3 is TGTGCCAGCAGTTTACCGACGGGGCCCCAGCATTTT.

The chain recombines TRBV7-2 with TRBJ2-6; tentative D call: TRBD2 (7 bases). Germline V CDR1 and CDR2: SGHTA, FQGNSA. The CDR3 sequence is 16 residues long. V gave up 5 bases and J gave up 4 bases, with 15 bases separating them. The CDR3 coding sequence is TGTGCCAGCAGCCGCCGGGGGGCCTTAGGGGCCAACGTCCTGACTTTC. This sequence encodes CASSRRGALGANVLTF.

The chain employs TRBV7-9 and TRBJ2-7; possible D gene TRBD1, 6 bases. The V gene's germline CDR1 is SEHNR and CDR2 FQNEAQ (reference sequence). The CDR3 length is 14 residues. Trimming left V 5 bases short and J 5 bases short, with 16 bases between. CDR3 loop: CASSIDRSPNEQYF. CDR3 nucleotide sequence: TGTGCCAGCAGCATCGACAGGTCGCCGAACGAGCAGTACTTC.

This rearrangement joins TRBV2 to TRBJ2-7, with 11 bases fitting TRBD1. Trimming cost V 7 bases and J 1 base; bases outside gene matches: 3. This CDR3 is built from 14 residues. Germline CDR1 and CDR2: SNHLY and FYNNEI. CDR3 region: CASTRDRGSYEQYF. The CDR3 bases are TGTGCCAGCACCCGGGACAGGGGGTCCTACGAGCAGTACTTC.